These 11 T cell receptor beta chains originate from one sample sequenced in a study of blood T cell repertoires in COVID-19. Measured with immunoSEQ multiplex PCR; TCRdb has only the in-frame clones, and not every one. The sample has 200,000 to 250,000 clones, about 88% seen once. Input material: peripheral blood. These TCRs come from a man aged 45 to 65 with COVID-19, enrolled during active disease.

The CDR3 protein is CATSRPPGQGAPGANVLTF. In DNA form, the CDR3 reads TGTGCCACCAGCAGACCCCCGGGACAGGGGGCCCCCGGGGCCAACGTCCTGACTTTC. V is TRBV15 and J is TRBJ2-6; 12 bases map to TRBD1. Trimming at V came to 2 bases and at J to 4 bases, leaving 9 bases not matched to a gene. CDR1 and CDR2 (germline): LNHNV, YYDKDF (reference sequence). The CDR3 contains 19 residues. The full variable domain, its missing parts supplied by reference TRBV15 and TRBJ2-6, is DAMVIQNPRYQVTQFGKPVTLSCSQTLNHNVMYWYQQKSSQAPKLLFHYYDKDFNNEADTPDNFQSRRPNTSFCFLDIRSPGLGDTAMYLCATSRPPGQGAPGANVLTFGAGSRLTVL.

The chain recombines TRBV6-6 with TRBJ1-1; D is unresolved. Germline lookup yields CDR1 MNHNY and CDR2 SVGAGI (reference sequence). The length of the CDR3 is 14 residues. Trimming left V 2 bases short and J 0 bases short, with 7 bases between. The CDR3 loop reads CASSYGTMNTEAFF. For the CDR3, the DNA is TGTGCCAGCAGTTACGGCACCATGAACACTGAAGCTTTCTTT.

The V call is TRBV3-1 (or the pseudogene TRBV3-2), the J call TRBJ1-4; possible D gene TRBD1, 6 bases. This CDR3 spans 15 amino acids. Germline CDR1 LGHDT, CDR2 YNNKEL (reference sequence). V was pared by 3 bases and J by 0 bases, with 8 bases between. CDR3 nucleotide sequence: TGTGCCAGCAGCCACCGGACAGCAACTAATGAAAAACTGTTTTTT. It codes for CASSHRTATNEKLFF.

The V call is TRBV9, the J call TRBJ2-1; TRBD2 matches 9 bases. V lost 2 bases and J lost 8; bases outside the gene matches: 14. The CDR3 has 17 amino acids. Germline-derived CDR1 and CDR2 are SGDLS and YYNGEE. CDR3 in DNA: TGTGCCAGCAGCGTGGGAACAGGGAAGCTAGCGGGATATGAGCAGTTCTTC. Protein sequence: CASSVGTGKLAGYEQFF.

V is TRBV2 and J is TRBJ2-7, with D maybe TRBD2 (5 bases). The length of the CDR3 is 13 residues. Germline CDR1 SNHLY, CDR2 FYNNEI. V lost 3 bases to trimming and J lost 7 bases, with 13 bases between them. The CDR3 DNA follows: TGTGCCAGCAGTGAGATCAGGTCGGGGGAGCAGTACTTC. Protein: CASSEIRSGEQYF.

CDR3 amino acids: CASSGTGGVYGYTF. The DNA for the CDR3 is TGTGCCAGTAGTGGAACAGGGGGCGTCTATGGCTACACCTTC. The chain recombines TRBV19 with TRBJ1-2, with 9 positions matching TRBD1. V dropped 5 bases and J dropped 4; count of bases not matched to a gene: 5. Germline V lookup: CDR1 LNHDA, CDR2 SQIVND (reference sequence). The CDR3 loop spans 14 amino acids.

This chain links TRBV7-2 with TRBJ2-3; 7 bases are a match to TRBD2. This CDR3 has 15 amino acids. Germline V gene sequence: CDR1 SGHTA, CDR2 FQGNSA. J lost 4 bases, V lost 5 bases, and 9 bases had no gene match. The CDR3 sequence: CASSAAGLISDTQYF. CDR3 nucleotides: TGTGCCAGCAGCGCAGCGGGGCTAATCTCAGATACGCAGTATTTT.

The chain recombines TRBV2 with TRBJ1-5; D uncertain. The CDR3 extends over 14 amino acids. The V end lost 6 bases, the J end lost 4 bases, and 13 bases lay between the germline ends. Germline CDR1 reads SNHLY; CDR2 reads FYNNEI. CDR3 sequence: CASSVERGNQPQHF. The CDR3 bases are TGTGCCAGCAGCGTCGAGCGGGGAAATCAGCCCCAGCATTTT.

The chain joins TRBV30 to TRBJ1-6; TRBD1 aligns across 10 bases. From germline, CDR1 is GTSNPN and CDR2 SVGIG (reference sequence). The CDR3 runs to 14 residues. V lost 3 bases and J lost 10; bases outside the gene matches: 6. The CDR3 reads CAWRGQGMKSPLHF. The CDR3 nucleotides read TGTGCCTGGAGGGGACAGGGGATGAAATCACCCCTCCACTTT.

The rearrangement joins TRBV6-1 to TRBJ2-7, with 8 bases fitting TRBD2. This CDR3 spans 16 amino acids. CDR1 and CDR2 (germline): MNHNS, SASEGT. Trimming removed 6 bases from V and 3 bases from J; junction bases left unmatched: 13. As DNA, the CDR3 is TGTGCCAGCAGGGAACAATCGGGACTAGTCGTCTACGAGCAGTACTTC. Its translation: CASREQSGLVVYEQYF.

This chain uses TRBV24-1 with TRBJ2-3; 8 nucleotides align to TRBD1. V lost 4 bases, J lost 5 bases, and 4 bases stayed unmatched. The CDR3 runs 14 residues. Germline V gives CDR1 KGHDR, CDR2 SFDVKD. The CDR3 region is CATSDRGREDTQYF. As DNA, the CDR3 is TGTGCCACCAGTGACAGGGGGCGCGAAGATACGCAGTATTTT.